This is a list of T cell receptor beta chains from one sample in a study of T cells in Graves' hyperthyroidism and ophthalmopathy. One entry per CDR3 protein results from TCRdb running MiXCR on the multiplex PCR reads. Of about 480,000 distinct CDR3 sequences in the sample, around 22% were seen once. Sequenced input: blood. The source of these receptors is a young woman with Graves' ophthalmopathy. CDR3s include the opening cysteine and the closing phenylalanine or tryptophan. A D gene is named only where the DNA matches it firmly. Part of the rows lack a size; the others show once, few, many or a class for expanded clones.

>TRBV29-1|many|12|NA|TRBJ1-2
CSVELRNYGYTF
TGCAGCGTTGAACTCCGGAACTATGGCTACACCTTC
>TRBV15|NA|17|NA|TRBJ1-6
CATTLGGGNRGNSPLHF
TGTGCCACCACCCTCGGGGGCGGTAATCGAGGAAATTCACCCCTCCACTTT
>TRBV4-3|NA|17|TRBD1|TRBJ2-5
CASSQDPGAGGGETQYF
TGCGCCAGCAGCCAAGATCCAGGGGCAGGGGGCGGGGAGACCCAGTACTTC
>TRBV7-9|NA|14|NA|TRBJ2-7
CASSLEENSYEQYF
TGTGCCAGCAGCCTAGAGGAGAATTCCTACGAGCAGTACTTC
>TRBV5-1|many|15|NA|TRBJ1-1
CASSFRTDSNTEAFF
TGCGCCAGCAGCTTCCGGACCGATTCGAACACTGAAGCTTTCTTT
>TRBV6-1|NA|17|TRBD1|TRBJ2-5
CASSPRERQGAWETQYF
TGTGCCAGCAGTCCCCGGGAGCGACAGGGGGCGTGGGAGACCCAGTACTTC
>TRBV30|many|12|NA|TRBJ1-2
CAWRSDSYGYTF
TGTGCCTGGAGATCGGACAGCTATGGCTACACCTTC
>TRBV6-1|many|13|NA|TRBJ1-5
CAGRMSPDQPQHF
TGTGCCGGCAGGATGTCGCCCGATCAGCCCCAGCATTTT
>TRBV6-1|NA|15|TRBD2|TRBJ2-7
CASIPGVAGTDEQYF
TGTGCCAGCATTCCAGGGGTAGCGGGAACGGACGAGCAGTACTTC
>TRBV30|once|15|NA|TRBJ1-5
CAWSEGRGSNQPQHF
TGTGCCTGGAGTGAGGGACGGGGGTCGAATCAGCCCCAGCATTTT
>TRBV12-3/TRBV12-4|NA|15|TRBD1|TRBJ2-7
CASSFAPGQGDWQYF
TGTGCCAGCAGTTTCGCCCCGGGACAGGGGGACTGGCAGTACTTC
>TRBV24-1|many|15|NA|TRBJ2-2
CATSDQTDFTGELFF
TGTGCCACCAGTGACCAGACAGACTTCACCGGGGAGCTGTTTTTT
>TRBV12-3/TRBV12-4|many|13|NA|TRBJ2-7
CASSNRESYEQYF
TGTGCCAGCAGTAACAGGGAATCCTACGAGCAGTACTTC
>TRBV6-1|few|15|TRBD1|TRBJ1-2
CASSPGQASDYGYTF
TGTGCCAGCAGCCCCGGACAGGCCTCAGATTATGGCTACACCTTC
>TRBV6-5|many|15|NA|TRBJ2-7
CASSYSLVGNYEQYF
TGTGCCAGCAGTTACTCTCTAGTGGGGAATTACGAGCAGTACTTC
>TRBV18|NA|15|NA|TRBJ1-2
CASSRLPEGSQGYTF
TGTGCCAGCTCACGCCTTCCAGAAGGGTCGCAAGGCTACACCTTC
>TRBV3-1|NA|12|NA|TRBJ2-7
CASSHNEAEQYF
TGTGCCAGCAGCCACAATGAGGCAGAGCAGTACTTC
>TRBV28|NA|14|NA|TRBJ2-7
CASSFSREVNEQYF
TGTGCCAGCAGTTTCTCCAGGGAAGTAAACGAGCAGTACTTC
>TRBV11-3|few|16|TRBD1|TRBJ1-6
CASSFTPGQGNSPLHF
TGTGCCAGCAGCTTCACACCGGGACAGGGAAATTCACCCCTCCACTTT
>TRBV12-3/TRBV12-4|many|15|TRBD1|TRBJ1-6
CASATRGQNLSPLHF
TGTGCCAGCGCCACCCGGGGACAGAATCTCTCACCCCTCCACTTT
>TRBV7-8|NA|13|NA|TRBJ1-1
CASNPQGELSAFF
TGTGCCAGCAACCCCCAGGGAGAATTGAGCGCTTTCTTT
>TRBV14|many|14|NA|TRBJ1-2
CASSQGAGNYGYTF
TGTGCCAGCAGCCAAGGGGCAGGGAACTATGGCTACACCTTC
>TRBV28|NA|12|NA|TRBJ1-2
CARSLKGYGYTF
TGTGCCCGTAGTTTAAAGGGCTATGGCTACACCTTC
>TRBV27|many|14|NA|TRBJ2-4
CASSWGRSPGIKYF
TGTGCCAGCAGTTGGGGCAGATCACCCGGCATTAAGTACTTC
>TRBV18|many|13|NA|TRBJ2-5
CASSPGQGETQYF
TGTGCCAGCTCACCAGGCCAGGGAGAGACCCAGTACTTC
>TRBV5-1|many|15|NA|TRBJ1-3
CASSLEGGNGNTIYF
TGCGCCAGCAGCTTGGAGGGGGGAAATGGAAACACCATATATTTT
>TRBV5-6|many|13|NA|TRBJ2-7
CASSLRGLNEQYF
TGTGCCAGCAGCTTGCGGGGGCTGAACGAGCAGTACTTC
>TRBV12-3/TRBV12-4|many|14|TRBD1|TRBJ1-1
CASSTTGLNTEAFF
TGTGCCAGCAGTACGACAGGGCTGAACACTGAAGCTTTCTTT
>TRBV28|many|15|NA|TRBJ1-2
CASRPWDLRPYGYTF
TGTGCCAGCAGACCCTGGGACCTCCGCCCCTATGGCTACACCTTC
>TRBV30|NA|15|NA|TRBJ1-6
CAWSQLRGGNSPLHF
TGTGCCTGGAGCCAACTCCGGGGAGGAAATTCACCCCTCCACTTT
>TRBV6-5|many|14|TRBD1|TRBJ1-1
CASEDGQGHTEAFF
TGTGCCAGCGAAGACGGACAGGGTCACACTGAAGCTTTCTTT
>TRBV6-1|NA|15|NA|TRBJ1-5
CASASGTDSNQPQHF
TGTGCCAGCGCATCCGGGACCGATAGCAATCAGCCCCAGCATTTT
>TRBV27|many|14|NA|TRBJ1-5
CASSLAGWGQPQHF
TGTGCCAGCAGTTTGGCAGGGTGGGGTCAGCCCCAGCATTTT
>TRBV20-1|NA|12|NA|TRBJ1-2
CSGAQGIYGYTF
TGCAGTGGGGCCCAGGGTATTTATGGCTACACCTTC
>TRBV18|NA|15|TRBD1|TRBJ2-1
CASSPGQGANNEQFF
TGTGCCAGCTCACCAGGCCAGGGGGCGAACAATGAGCAGTTCTTC
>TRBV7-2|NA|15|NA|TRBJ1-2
CASSHNSAANYGYTF
TGTGCCAGCAGCCACAATTCGGCGGCTAACTATGGCTACACCTTC
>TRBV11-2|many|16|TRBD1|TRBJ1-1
CASSLGTGFQNTEAFF
TGTGCCAGCAGCTTAGGGACAGGGTTTCAGAACACTGAAGCTTTCTTT
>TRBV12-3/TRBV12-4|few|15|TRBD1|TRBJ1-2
CASSFPTGAHYGYTF
TGTGCCAGCAGTTTCCCGACAGGGGCCCACTATGGCTACACCTTC